This T cell receptor beta chain was captured in a study of blood T cells in healthy people across ages. Broader study findings: Per million T cells, TCR beta diversity dropped about linearly as age rose.

Of note for this clonotype: Its antigen is unidentified. A much larger clone sits a single nucleotide away, making a read error possible.

PCR was performed a second time for roughly 7 to 11 cycles using a sample-barcoded 5' primer and a J-beta primer mix. TCRdb re-called the 5' RACE reads with MiXCR, one entry per CDR3 protein. The table records around 870,000 distinct CDR3 sequences, less than 35% of them present only once. Germline trimming cut 3 bases from V and 2 bases from J; bases unmatched to any gene: 9. The CDR3 sequence is 16 residues long. Specimen: blood. This chain links TRBV12-3 or TRBV12-4 with TRBJ2-7; 8 bases are a match to TRBD1. This clonotype was sampled from a woman of 80 years or more in good health. CDR3 nucleotides: TGTGCCAGCAGTTTGAACGGGACAGGTAGGGCCTACGAGCAGTACGTC. This encodes CASSLNGTGRAYEQYV.